Each of the 28 T cell receptor beta chains below was sequenced from the same sample in a study of response to subunit inactivated influenza vaccine. TCRdb independently ran MiXCR on the RT-PCR reads; one entry per CDR3 protein. The profile shows some 570,000 distinct CDR3 sequences, about 11% of them singletons. These data were also filed under a second study, of T cells expressing NK-cell markers. This second study notes: Libraries used 5'RACE template switching adding universal primer site and UMIs.

This sample comprised PBMCs from blood, obtained on the day of vaccination. These receptors were collected from a man aged 50 to 59 who received an inactivated influenza vaccine.

This clonotype appeared many times. CDR3 DNA: TGTGCCAGCAGCCAAGGTGCGACGCGCGCATACGGGGAGCTGTTTTTT. This encodes CASSQGATRAYGELFF. The chain links TRBV14 to TRBJ2-2, with no clear D. Germline V gene sequence: CDR1 SGHDN, CDR2 FVKESK. Trimming left V 1 base short and J 7 bases short, with 16 bases between. The CDR3 is made up of 16 amino acids.

The rearrangement uses TRBV20-1 and TRBJ2-1, with 8 bases lining up with TRBD2. CDR3 length equals 15 residues. The V segment lost 6 bases and the J segment 7 bases; nucleotides outside the gene matches: 14. The germline gives CDR1 DFQATT, CDR2 SNEGSKA (reference sequence). Here the CDR3 reads CSAGDGGALMNEQFF. The CDR3 nucleotides read TGCAGTGCCGGAGACGGGGGGGCCTTGATGAATGAGCAGTTCTTC.

This chain uses TRBV9 with TRBJ1-2; D remains unclear. Per the germline V gene, CDR1 is SGDLS and CDR2 is YYNGEE. With 0 bases removed from V and 6 bases from J, the gap between germline ends came to 12 bases. The CDR3 spans 14 residues. CDR3 in amino acids: CASSVGSGYNGYTF. CDR3 coding DNA: TGTGCCAGCAGCGTAGGTTCGGGGTACAATGGCTACACCTTC.

This clonotype appeared many times. The rearrangement uses TRBV20-1 and TRBJ1-2, with D perhaps TRBD1 (5 bases). The CDR3 is 13 amino acids. V lost 1 base and J lost 7, with 13 bases in between. Germline CDR1 DFQATT, CDR2 SNEGSKA (reference sequence). The CDR3 DNA reads TGCAGTGCTAGAGGAACAGGTCTTGTTGGCTACACCTTC. Translated, it gives CSARGTGLVGYTF.

This clonotype showed up many times. The chain uses TRBV28 and TRBJ2-4, with a tentative D call TRBD2 (5 bases). The germline V and J ends were trimmed by 3 bases and 0 bases, with 15 bases remaining between them. Germline lookup yields CDR1 MDHEN and CDR2 SYDVKM. The CDR3 consists of 17 residues. For the CDR3, the DNA is TGTGCCAGCAGTTTCTATAGCGTCCCCCTAGCCAAAAACATTCAGTACTTC. Translation gives CASSFYSVPLAKNIQYF.

V is TRBV7-2 and J is TRBJ1-1, with D possibly matching TRBD1 (5 bases). The germline CDR1 and CDR2 sequences are SGHTA and FQGNSA. Deletions cut 5 bases from V and 1 base from J, with 14 bases between. This CDR3 has 15 residues. The CDR3 region is CASSVKGLGNTEAFF. The CDR3 nucleotides are TGTGCCAGCAGCGTGAAGGGACTGGGGAACACTGAAGCTTTCTTT.

This clonotype was observed a few times. The CDR3 loop is CSVDVNTEAFF. The CDR3 DNA reads TGCAGCGTTGATGTGAACACTGAAGCTTTCTTT. The V call is TRBV29-1, the J call TRBJ1-1, with D uncertain. From germline, CDR1 is SQVTM and CDR2 ANQGSEA. Trimming stripped 3 bases from V and 0 bases from J, with 2 bases between. The CDR3 is made up of 11 amino acids.

The CDR3 loop is CSATGGTPNEQFF. CDR3 DNA: TGCAGTGCTACAGGGGGCACTCCTAATGAGCAGTTCTTC. The genes are TRBV20-1 and TRBJ2-1; 8 nucleotides line up with TRBD1. With 4 bases clipped from V and 7 bases from J, the junction kept 6 bases outside the gene matches. The CDR3 sequence is 13 residues long. Germline V gene data show CDR1 as DFQATT and CDR2 as SNEGSKA (reference sequence).

This clonotype turned up a few times. This sequence joins TRBV5-1 and TRBJ1-2; TRBD1 aligns across 7 bases. Germline V gene data show CDR1 as SGHRS and CDR2 as YFSETQ. J gave up 5 bases and V 4 bases, and 8 bases lay outside the gene matches. This CDR3 region has 14 residues. The CDR3 loop is CASSPSGDSYGYTF. CDR3 bases: TGCGCCAGCAGCCCCTCAGGGGACAGTTATGGCTACACCTTC.

This clonotype was seen a few times. This chain's CDR3 is CASSFGPPSDTQYF. For the CDR3, the DNA is TGTGCCAGCAGCTTCGGACCTCCTTCGGATACGCAGTATTTT. The chain employs TRBV5-5 and TRBJ2-3; D call uncertain. V lost 2 bases, J lost 6 bases, and 13 bases lay in between. The CDR3 consists of 14 residues. CDR1 SGHKS and CDR2 YYEKEE come from the germline V gene (reference sequence). Looking up the rest from reference TRBV5-5 and TRBJ2-3 gives the full variable domain: DAGVTQSPTHLIKTRGQQVTLRCSPISGHKSVSWYQQVLGQGPQFIFQYYEKEERGRGNFPDRFSARQFPNYSSELNVNALLLGDSALYLCASSFGPPSDTQYFGPGTRLTVL.

This clonotype was recorded at least ten times. J is TRBJ2-5 and V is TRBV7-2, with TRBD2 matching 12 bases. CDR3 size: 16 residues. Germline V gene lookup returns CDR1 SGHTA and CDR2 FQGNSA. J lost 2 bases, V lost 2 bases, and 3 bases had no gene match. As DNA, the CDR3 is TGTGCCAGCAGCTTAACTAGCGGGGGGACTCAAGAGACCCAGTACTTC. It yields the protein CASSLTSGGTQETQYF.

This clonotype was seen only a few times. The chain couples TRBV6-5 to TRBJ2-1; no clear D gene. Trimming pared 2 bases from V and 2 bases from J, leaving 7 bases between. This CDR3 region has 14 residues. The germline V gene has CDR1 MNHEY and CDR2 SVGAGI. The CDR3 region has the DNA TGTGCCAGCAGTTACAGGGCTACCTACAATGAGCAGTTCTTC. This gives the protein CASSYRATYNEQFF.

The sample holds many counts of this clonotype. The CDR3 protein is CSARGGGGPDTQYF. CDR3 DNA sequence: TGCAGTGCTAGGGGCGGGGGGGGTCCAGATACGCAGTATTTT. The chain couples TRBV20-1 to TRBJ2-3, with TRBD2 identical over 9 bases. Germline CDR1 is DFQATT and CDR2 is SNEGSKA (reference sequence). The V and J ends lost 3 bases and 4 bases, in that order; junction bases with no gene match: 5. The CDR3 consists of 14 residues.

This clonotype was detected only a few times. The rearrangement links TRBV6-2 or TRBV6-3 to TRBJ2-1; 13 positions match TRBD2. J gave up 11 bases and V 11 bases, and 12 bases lay outside the gene matches. This CDR3 is 14 amino acids long. Germline V gene lookup returns CDR1 MNHEY and CDR2 SVGEGT. This chain's CDR3 is CASAPTSGGAKQFF. CDR3 nucleotide sequence: TGTGCCTCAGCACCCACTAGCGGGGGGGCCAAGCAGTTCTTC.

Note on this clonotype: The junction does not match germline at one end; this may be a read error. V gene TRBV5-1 combines with J gene TRBJ2-2, with TRBD2 as a possible D gene (5 bases). Germline V gene lookup returns CDR1 SGHRS and CDR2 YFSETQ. This CDR3 spans 15 amino acids. Written as DNA, the CDR3 is TGCGCCAGCATTCGCGGATCCGGGAACAACGGGGAGCTGTTTTTT. It translates to CASIRGSGNNGELFF.

The CDR3 DNA sequence: TGTGCCAGCAGCCCCCGAGGGTTTCTCCAAGAGACCCAGTACTTC. Its translation: CASSPRGFLQETQYF. This chain joins TRBV11-2 and TRBJ2-5, with D possibly matching TRBD2 (5 bases). With 5 bases removed from V and 1 base from J, the gap between germline ends came to 14 bases. Per the germline V gene, CDR1 is SGHAT and CDR2 is FQNNGV. The CDR3 is made up of 15 amino acids.

This clonotype was observed a few times. The V and J genes are TRBV7-9 and TRBJ1-2, with a possible D match to TRBD1 (6 bases). CDR3 size: 14 residues. Trimming stripped 5 bases from V and 1 base from J, with 11 bases between. CDR1 and CDR2 (germline): SEHNR, FQNEAQ (reference sequence). Here the CDR3 reads CASSPGDNNYGYTF. The CDR3 DNA follows: TGTGCCAGCAGCCCAGGGGACAATAACTATGGCTACACCTTC.

The DNA for the CDR3 is TGTGCCAGCAGGGGGGGACTGGACTCCTACAATGAGCAGTTCTTC. It yields the protein CASRGGLDSYNEQFF. This chain links TRBV6-2 or TRBV6-3 with TRBJ2-1; tentative D call: TRBD2 (6 bases). The CDR3 spans 15 residues. Germline V gene lookup returns CDR1 MNHEY and CDR2 SVGEGT. V shed 6 bases and J shed 0 bases, with 12 bases lying between them.

J is TRBJ2-7 and V is TRBV10-3; 8 nucleotides agree with TRBD2. The CDR3 is 16 amino acids. CDR1 and CDR2 (germline): ENHRY, SYGVKD. V lost 6 bases and J lost 5; bases outside the gene matches: 15. The CDR3 sequence is CAIRDDIAGKSDEQYF. As DNA, the CDR3 is TGTGCCATCAGAGACGATATAGCGGGAAAGTCGGACGAGCAGTACTTC.

V is TRBV20-1 and J is TRBJ2-7; D is unresolved. The CDR3 has 13 amino acids. Germline V gene lookup returns CDR1 DFQATT and CDR2 SNEGSKA (reference sequence). V lost 4 bases and J 0 bases, leaving 10 bases between the germline ends. CDR3 region: CSAILVGSYEQYF. In DNA form, the CDR3 reads TGCAGTGCTATACTCGTTGGCTCCTACGAGCAGTACTTC.

This sequence joins TRBV4-3 and TRBJ2-7, with D hard to call. The CDR3 is 13 amino acids. From germline, CDR1 is LGHNA and CDR2 YSLEER. Trimming took off 1 base at V and 1 base at J, with 5 bases between the two ends. CDR3 in DNA: TGCGCCAGCAGCCAAGCCCGGTCCTACGAGCAGTACTTC. Translating gives CASSQARSYEQYF.

This clonotype was seen many times. This chain links TRBV20-1 with TRBJ2-7; D unclear. The CDR3 loop spans 11 amino acids. Germline CDR1 is DFQATT and CDR2 is SNEGSKA (reference sequence). The V gene lost 6 bases and the J gene lost 1 base, with 7 bases spanning the gap. In DNA, the CDR3 is TGCAGTGCGCAGATATCCTACGAGCAGTACTTC. Its protein is CSAQISYEQYF.

This sequence joins TRBV5-5 and TRBJ2-1; D call uncertain. Trimming left V 4 bases short and J 2 bases short, with 13 bases between. Germline lookup yields CDR1 SGHKS and CDR2 YYEKEE (reference sequence). The CDR3 spans 15 residues. Written as DNA, the CDR3 is TGTGCCAGCAGCCGATTAACAGTCCCCTACAATGAGCAGTTCTTC. This codes for CASSRLTVPYNEQFF.

The chain carries TRBV20-1 and TRBJ2-7; D is undetermined. The CDR3 spans 13 residues. The germline gives CDR1 DFQATT, CDR2 SNEGSKA (reference sequence). Between the trimmed V and J ends, which lost 5 bases and 0 bases, there was a span of 11 bases. Here the CDR3 DNA reads TGCAGTGCTGAGAATCCCCTCTCCTACGAGCAGTACTTC. This translates into CSAENPLSYEQYF.

This clonotype has at least ten counts. The rearrangement links TRBV20-1 to TRBJ1-5, with 10 nucleotides matching TRBD1. This CDR3 has 16 amino acids. Germline V gene data show CDR1 as DFQATT and CDR2 as SNEGSKA (reference sequence). Losses at the gene ends were 1 base for V and 4 bases for J; bases not matched to a gene: 7. CDR3 sequence reads: CSARGPGQGINQPQHF. The CDR3 coding sequence is TGCAGTGCTAGAGGGCCGGGACAGGGGATTAATCAGCCCCAGCATTTT.

In its sample, this clonotype was seen a few times. The V gene is TRBV12-3 or TRBV12-4, the J gene TRBJ2-7; perhaps D is TRBD1 or TRBD2 (6 bases each). The CDR3 runs to 13 residues. Trimming took off 2 bases at V and 6 bases at J, with 11 bases between the two ends. CDR3: CASSLTGALEQYF. The CDR3, as DNA: TGTGCCAGCAGTTTAACGGGGGCCCTCGAGCAGTACTTC.

The chain links TRBV9 to TRBJ2-5, with D maybe TRBD2 (5 bases). This CDR3 has 14 amino acids. V lost 0 bases and J lost 7, with 13 bases in between. The germline CDR1 and CDR2 sequences are SGDLS and YYNGEE. CDR3 residues: CASSVDLGVGTQYF. CDR3 in DNA: TGTGCCAGCAGCGTAGATCTGGGAGTGGGGACCCAGTACTTC.

The rearrangement links TRBV28 to TRBJ2-7; D is perhaps TRBD2 (5 bases). The CDR3 consists of 13 residues. Germline assignment: CDR1 MDHEN and CDR2 SYDVKM. V shed 5 bases and J shed 5 bases, with 13 bases lying between them. CDR3 residues: CASSENTRDEQYF. The CDR3 bases are TGTGCCAGCAGTGAGAACACGCGGGACGAGCAGTACTTC.